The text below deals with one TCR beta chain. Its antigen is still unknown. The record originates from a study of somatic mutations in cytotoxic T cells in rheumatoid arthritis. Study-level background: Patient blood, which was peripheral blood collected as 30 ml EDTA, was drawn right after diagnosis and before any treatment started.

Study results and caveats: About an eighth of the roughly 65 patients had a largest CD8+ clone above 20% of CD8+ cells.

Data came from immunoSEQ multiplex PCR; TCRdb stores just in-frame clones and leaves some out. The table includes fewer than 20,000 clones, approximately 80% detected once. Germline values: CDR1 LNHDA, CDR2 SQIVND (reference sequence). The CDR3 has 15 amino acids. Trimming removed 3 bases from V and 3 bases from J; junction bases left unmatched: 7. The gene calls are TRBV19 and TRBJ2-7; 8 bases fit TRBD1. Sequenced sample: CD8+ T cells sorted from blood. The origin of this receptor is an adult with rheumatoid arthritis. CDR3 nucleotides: TGTGCCAGTAGTATCGGAGACGGGACAGGCTACGAGCAGTACTTC. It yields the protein CASSIGDGTGYEQYF. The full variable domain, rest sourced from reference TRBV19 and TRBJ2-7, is DGGITQSPKYLFRKEGQNVTLSCEQNLNHDAMYWYRQDPGQGLRLIYYSQIVNDFQKGDIAEGYSVSREKKESFPLTVTSAQKNPTAFYLCASSIGDGTGYEQYFGPGTRLTVT.